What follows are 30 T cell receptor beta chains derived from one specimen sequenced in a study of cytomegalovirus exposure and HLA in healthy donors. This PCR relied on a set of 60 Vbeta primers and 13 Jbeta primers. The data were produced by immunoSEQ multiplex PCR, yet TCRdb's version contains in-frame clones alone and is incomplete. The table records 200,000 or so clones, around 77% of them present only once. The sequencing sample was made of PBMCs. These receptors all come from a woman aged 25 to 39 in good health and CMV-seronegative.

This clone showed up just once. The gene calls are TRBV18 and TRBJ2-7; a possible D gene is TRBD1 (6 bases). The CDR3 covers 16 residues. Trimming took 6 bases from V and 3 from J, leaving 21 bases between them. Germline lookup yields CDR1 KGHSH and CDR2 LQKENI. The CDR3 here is CASSPNGDIALYEQYF. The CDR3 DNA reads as TGTGCCAGCTCCCCTAATGGGGACATTGCCCTCTACGAGCAGTACTTC.

The CDR3 region has the DNA TGTGCCACCAAATCCAGCGGGATATACAATGAGCAGTTCTTC. It translates to CATKSSGIYNEQFF. This sequence joins TRBV15 and TRBJ2-1; 7 positions agree with TRBD2. Trimming at V came to 7 bases and at J to 4 bases, leaving 7 bases not matched to a gene. This CDR3 region has 14 residues. CDR1 LNHNV and CDR2 YYDKDF come from the germline V gene (reference sequence). Full variable domain (rest looked up from reference TRBV15 and TRBJ2-1): DAMVIQNPRYQVTQFGKPVTLSCSQTLNHNVMYWYQQKSSQAPKLLFHYYDKDFNNEADTPDNFQSRRPNTSFCFLDIRSPGLGDTAMYLCATKSSGIYNEQFFGPGTRLTVL.

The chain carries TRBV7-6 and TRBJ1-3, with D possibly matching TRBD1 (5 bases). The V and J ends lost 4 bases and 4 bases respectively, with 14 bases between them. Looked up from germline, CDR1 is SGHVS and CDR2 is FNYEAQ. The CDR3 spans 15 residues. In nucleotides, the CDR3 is TGTGCCAGCAGCTGGGGCGGATCGCGGGGAAACACCATATATTTT. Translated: CASSWGGSRGNTIYF.

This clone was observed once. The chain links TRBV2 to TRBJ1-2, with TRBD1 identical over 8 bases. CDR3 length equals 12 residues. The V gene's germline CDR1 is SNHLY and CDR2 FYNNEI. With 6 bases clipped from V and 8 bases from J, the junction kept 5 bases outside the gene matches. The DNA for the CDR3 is TGTGCCAGCAGCGACAGGGGTCGCGGCTACACCTTC. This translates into CASSDRGRGYTF.

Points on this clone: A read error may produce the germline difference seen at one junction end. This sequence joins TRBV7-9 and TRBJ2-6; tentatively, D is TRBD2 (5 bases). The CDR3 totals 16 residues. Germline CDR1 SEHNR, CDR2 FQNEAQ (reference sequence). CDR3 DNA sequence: TGTTCCAGCAGCTTACGCCGGGACTCTGGGGCCAACGTCCTGACTTTC. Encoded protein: CSSSLRRDSGANVLTF. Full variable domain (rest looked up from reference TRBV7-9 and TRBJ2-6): DTGVSQNPRHKITKRGQNVTFRCDPISEHNRLYWYRQTLGQGPEFLTYFQNEAQLEKSRLLSDRFSAERPKGSFSTLEIQRTEQGDSAMYLCSSSLRRDSGANVLTFGAGSRLTVL.

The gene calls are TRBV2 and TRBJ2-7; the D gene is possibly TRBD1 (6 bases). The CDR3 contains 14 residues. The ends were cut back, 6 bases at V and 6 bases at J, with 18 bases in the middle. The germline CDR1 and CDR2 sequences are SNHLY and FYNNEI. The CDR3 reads CASSENRDSTEQYF. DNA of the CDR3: TGTGCCAGCAGCGAAAACAGGGATTCCACCGAGCAGTACTTC.

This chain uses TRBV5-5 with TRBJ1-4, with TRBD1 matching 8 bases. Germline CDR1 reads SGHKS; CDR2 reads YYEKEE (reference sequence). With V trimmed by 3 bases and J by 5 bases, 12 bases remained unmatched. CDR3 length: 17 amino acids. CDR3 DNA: TGTGCCAGCAGCTCACTAGGGGAGGCAGGGGGCAATGAAAAACTGTTTTTT. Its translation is CASSSLGEAGGNEKLFF. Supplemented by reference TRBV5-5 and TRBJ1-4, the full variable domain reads DAGVTQSPTHLIKTRGQQVTLRCSPISGHKSVSWYQQVLGQGPQFIFQYYEKEERGRGNFPDRFSARQFPNYSSELNVNALLLGDSALYLCASSSLGEAGGNEKLFFGSGTQLSVL.

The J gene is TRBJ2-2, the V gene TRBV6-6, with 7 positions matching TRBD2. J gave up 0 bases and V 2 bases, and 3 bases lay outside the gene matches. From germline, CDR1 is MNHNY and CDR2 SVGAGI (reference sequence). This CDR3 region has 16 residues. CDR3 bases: TGTGCCAGCAGTTACCGGCGGGGGTCGAACACCGGGGAGCTGTTTTTT. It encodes CASSYRRGSNTGELFF.

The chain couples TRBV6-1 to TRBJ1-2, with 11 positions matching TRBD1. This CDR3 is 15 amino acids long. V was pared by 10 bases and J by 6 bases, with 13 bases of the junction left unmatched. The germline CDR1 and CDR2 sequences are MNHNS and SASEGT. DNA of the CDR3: TGTGCCACACGGGACAGGGGGGTAAGAGGTGATGGCTACACCTTC. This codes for CATRDRGVRGDGYTF.

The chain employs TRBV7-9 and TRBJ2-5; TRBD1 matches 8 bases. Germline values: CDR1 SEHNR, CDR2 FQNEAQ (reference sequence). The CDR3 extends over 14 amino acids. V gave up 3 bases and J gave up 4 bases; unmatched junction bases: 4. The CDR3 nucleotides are TGTGCCAGCAGCTTCACGACAGGGGCAGAGACCCAGTACTTC. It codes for CASSFTTGAETQYF.

Written as DNA, the CDR3 is TGTGCCAGTAGTAAGTGGGACAGGGCAAGGACTGAAGCTTTCTTT. It specifies CASSKWDRARTEAFF. The gene calls are TRBV19 and TRBJ1-1; 9 bases map to TRBD1. The CDR3 runs to 15 residues. Germline values: CDR1 LNHDA, CDR2 SQIVND (reference sequence). Germline trimming cut 4 bases from V and 5 bases from J; bases unmatched to any gene: 8.

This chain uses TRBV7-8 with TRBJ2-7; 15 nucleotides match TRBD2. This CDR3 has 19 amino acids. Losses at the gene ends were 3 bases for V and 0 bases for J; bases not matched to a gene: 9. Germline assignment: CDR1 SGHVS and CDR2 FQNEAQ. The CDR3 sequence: CASSFAGTSGGSSSYEQYF. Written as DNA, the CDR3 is TGTGCCAGCAGCTTTGCCGGGACTAGCGGGGGGTCGAGCTCCTACGAGCAGTACTTC.

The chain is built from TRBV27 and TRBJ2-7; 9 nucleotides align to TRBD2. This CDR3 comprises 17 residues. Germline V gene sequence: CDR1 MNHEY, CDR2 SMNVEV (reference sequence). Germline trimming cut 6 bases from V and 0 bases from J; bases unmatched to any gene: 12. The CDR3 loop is CASSLKGLAGSSYEQYF. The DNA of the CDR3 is TGTGCCAGCAGCCTAAAGGGGCTAGCGGGGAGCTCCTACGAGCAGTACTTC.

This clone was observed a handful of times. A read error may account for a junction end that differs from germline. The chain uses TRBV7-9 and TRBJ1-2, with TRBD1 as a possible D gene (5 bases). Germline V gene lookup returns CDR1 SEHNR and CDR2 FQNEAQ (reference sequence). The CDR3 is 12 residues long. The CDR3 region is CSSSLAGPGYTF. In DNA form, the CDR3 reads TGTTCCAGCAGCTTAGCGGGGCCTGGCTACACCTTC. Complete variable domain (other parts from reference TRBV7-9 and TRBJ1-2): DTGVSQNPRHKITKRGQNVTFRCDPISEHNRLYWYRQTLGQGPEFLTYFQNEAQLEKSRLLSDRFSAERPKGSFSTLEIQRTEQGDSAMYLCSSSLAGPGYTFGSGTRLTVV.

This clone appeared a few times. CDR3 DNA: TGTGCCACCGCCTGGGGGGGGGCGTACGAGCAGTACTTC. Residues: CATAWGGAYEQYF. The V and J genes are TRBV11-2 and TRBJ2-7; TRBD2 might be the D (7 bases). CDR1 and CDR2 (germline): SGHAT, FQNNGV. V dropped 10 bases and J dropped 4 bases, with 17 bases sitting between them. The CDR3 totals 13 residues.

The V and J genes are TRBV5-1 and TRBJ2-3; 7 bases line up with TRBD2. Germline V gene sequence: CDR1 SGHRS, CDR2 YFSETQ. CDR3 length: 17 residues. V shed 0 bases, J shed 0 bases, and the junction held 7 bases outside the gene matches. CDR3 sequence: CASSLVVAGPSTDTQYF. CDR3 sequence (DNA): TGCGCCAGCAGCTTGGTAGTAGCGGGCCCGAGCACAGATACGCAGTATTTT.

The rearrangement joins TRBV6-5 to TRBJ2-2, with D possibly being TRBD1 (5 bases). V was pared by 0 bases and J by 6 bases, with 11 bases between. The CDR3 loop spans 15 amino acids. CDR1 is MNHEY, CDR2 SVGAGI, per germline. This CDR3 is CASSYSDGHAGELFF. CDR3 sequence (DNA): TGTGCCAGCAGTTACTCGGACGGACATGCCGGGGAGCTGTTTTTT.

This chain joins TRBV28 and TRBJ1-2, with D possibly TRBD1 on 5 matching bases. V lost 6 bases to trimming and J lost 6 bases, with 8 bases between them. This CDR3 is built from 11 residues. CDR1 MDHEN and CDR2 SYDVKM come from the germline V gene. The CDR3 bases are TGTGCCAGCAGCCCCAGGGATGGCTACACCTTC. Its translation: CASSPRDGYTF.

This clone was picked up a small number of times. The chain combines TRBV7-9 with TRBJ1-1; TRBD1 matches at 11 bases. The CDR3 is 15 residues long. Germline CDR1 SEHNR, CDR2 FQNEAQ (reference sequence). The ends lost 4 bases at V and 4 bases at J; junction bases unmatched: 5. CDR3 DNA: TGTGCCAGCAGCTACCGGGACAGGGGGATCACTGAAGCTTTCTTT. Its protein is CASSYRDRGITEAFF.

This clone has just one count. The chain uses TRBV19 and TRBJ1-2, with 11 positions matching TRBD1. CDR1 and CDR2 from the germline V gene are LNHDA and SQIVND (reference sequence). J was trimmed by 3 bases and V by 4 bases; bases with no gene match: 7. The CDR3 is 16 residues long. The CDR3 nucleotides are TGTGCCAGTAGTAAGGGACAGGGGGTAATCTACTATGGCTACACCTTC. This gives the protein CASSKGQGVIYYGYTF.

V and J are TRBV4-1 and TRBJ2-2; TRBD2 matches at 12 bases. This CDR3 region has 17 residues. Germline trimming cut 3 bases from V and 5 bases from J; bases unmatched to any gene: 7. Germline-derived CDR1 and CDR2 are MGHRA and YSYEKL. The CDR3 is CASSHTSGRPRTGELFF. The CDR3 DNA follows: TGCGCCAGCAGCCACACTAGCGGGAGGCCCAGGACCGGGGAGCTGTTTTTT.

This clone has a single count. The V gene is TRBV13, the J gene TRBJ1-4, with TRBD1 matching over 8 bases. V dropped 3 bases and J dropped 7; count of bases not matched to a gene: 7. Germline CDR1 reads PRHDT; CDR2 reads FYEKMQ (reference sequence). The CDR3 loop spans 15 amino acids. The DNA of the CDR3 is TGTGCCAGCAGCTTCAACGGACAGGGCGGTGAAAAACTGTTTTTT. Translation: CASSFNGQGGEKLFF.

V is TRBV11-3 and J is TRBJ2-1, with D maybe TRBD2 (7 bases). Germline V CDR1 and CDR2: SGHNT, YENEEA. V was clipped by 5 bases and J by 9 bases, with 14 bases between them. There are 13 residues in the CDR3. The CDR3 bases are TGTGCCAGCAGCCAAGGACTAGGGGGTGAGCAGTTCTTC. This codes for CASSQGLGGEQFF.

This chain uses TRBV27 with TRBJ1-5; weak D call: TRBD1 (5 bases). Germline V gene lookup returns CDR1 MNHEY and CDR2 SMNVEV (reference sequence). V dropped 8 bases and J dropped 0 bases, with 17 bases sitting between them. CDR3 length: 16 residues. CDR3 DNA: TGTGCCAGCGGTGGATCGGACACATATAGCAATCAGCCCCAGCATTTT. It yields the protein CASGGSDTYSNQPQHF.

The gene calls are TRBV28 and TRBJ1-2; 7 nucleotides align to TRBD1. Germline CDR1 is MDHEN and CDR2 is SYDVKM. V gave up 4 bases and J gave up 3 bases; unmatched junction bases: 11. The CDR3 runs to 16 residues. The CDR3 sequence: CASSYPQGGRHYGYTF. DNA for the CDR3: TGTGCCAGCAGTTACCCCCAGGGGGGACGGCACTATGGCTACACCTTC.

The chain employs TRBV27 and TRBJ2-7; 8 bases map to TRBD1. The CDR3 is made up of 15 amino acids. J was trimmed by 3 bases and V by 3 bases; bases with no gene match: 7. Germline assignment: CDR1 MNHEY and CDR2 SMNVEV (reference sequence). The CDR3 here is CASSFRDRFFYEQYF. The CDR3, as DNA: TGTGCCAGCAGTTTCCGGGACAGGTTCTTCTACGAGCAGTACTTC.

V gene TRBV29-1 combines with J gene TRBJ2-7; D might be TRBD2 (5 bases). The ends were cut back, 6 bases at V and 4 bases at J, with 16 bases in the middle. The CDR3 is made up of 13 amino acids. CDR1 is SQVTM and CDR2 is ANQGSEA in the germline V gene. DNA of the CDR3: TGCAGCGTCGAGGGTAGGGTTGGTTACGAGCAGTACTTC. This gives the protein CSVEGRVGYEQYF.

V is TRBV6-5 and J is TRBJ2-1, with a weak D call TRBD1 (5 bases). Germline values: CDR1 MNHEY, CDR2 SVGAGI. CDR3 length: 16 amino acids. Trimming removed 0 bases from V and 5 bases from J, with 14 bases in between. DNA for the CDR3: TGTGCCAGCAGTTACTCCCTCCGTGGGGCAGACAATGAGCAGTTCTTC. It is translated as CASSYSLRGADNEQFF.

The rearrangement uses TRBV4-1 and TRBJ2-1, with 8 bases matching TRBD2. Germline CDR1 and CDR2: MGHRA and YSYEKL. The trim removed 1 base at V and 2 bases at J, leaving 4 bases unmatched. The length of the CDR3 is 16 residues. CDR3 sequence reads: CASSQAGGLAYNEQFF. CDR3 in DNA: TGCGCCAGCAGCCAAGCCGGGGGACTAGCCTACAATGAGCAGTTCTTC.

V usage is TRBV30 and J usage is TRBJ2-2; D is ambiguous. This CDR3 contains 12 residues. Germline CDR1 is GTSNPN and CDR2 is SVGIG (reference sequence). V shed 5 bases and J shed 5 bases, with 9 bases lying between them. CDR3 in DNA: TGTGCCTGGGCCCGTCGGACCGGGGAGCTGTTTTTT. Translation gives CAWARRTGELFF.